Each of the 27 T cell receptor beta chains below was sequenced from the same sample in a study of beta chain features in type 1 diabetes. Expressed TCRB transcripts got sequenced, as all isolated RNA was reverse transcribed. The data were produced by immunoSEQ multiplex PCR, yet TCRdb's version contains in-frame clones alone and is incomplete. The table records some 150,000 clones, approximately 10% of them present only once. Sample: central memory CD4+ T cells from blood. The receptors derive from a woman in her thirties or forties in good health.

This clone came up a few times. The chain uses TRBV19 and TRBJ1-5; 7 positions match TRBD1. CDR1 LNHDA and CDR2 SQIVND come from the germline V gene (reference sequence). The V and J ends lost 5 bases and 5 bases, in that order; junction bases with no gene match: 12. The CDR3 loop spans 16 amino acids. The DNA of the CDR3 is TGTGCCAGTAGTCCAATTCGACAGGGCCGAGATCAGCCCCAGCATTTT. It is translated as CASSPIRQGRDQPQHF. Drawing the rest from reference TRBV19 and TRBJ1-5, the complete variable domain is DGGITQSPKYLFRKEGQNVTLSCEQNLNHDAMYWYRQDPGQGLRLIYYSQIVNDFQKGDIAEGYSVSREKKESFPLTVTSAQKNPTAFYLCASSPIRQGRDQPQHFGDGTRLSIL.

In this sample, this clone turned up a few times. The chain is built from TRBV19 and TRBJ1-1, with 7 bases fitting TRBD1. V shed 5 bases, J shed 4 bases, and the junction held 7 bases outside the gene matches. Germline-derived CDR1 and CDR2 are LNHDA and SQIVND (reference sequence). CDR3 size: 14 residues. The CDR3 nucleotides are TGTGCCAGTAGTGAGACAGGGTGGGGCACTGAAGCTTTCTTT. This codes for CASSETGWGTEAFF.

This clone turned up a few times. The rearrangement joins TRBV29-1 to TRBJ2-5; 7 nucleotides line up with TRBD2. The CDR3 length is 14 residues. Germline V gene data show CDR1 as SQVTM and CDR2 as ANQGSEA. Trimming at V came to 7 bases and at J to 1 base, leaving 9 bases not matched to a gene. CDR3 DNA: TGCAGCGCCTTGGCGGGGGACTCCCAAGAGACCCAGTACTTC. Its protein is CSALAGDSQETQYF.

The CDR3 coding sequence is TGCAGCGTGACAACAGCCACCAATCAGCCCCAGCATTTT. It specifies CSVTTATNQPQHF. The chain recombines TRBV29-1 with TRBJ1-5; unclear D gene. Germline CDR1 reads SQVTM; CDR2 reads ANQGSEA. The CDR3 runs 13 residues. V lost 6 bases to trimming and J lost 3 bases, with 12 bases between them.

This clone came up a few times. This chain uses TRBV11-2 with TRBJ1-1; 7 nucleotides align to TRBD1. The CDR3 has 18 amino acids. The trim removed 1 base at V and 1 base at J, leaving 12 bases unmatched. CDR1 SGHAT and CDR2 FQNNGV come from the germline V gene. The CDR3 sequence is CASSLVRERTGENTEAFF. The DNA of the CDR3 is TGTGCCAGCAGCTTAGTTCGAGAGAGGACAGGAGAGAACACTGAAGCTTTCTTT.

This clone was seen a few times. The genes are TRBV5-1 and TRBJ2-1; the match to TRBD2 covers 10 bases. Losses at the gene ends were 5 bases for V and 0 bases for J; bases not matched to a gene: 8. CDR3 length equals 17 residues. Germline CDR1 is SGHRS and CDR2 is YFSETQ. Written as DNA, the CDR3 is TGCGCCAGCAGGGGGGCTAGCGGGGGAAGCTCCTACAATGAGCAGTTCTTC. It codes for CASRGASGGSSYNEQFF.

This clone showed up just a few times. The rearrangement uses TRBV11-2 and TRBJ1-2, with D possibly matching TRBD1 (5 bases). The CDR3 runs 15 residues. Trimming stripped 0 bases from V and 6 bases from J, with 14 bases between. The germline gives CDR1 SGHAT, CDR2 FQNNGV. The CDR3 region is CASSLDGAGGNGYTF. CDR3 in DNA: TGTGCCAGCAGCTTAGACGGGGCCGGGGGGAATGGCTACACCTTC.

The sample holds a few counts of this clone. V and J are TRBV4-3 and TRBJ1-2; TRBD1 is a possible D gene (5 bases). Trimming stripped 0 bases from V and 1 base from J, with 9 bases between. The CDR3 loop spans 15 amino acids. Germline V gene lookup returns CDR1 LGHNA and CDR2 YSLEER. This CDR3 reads CASSQDGAFNYGYTF. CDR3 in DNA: TGCGCCAGCAGCCAAGATGGGGCTTTTAACTATGGCTACACCTTC.

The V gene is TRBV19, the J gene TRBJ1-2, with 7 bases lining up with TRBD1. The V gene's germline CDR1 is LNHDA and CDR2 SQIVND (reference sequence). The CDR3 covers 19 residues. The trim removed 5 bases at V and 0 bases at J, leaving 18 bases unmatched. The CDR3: CASSPQLPRGQQANYGYTF. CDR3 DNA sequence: TGTGCCAGTAGTCCTCAACTCCCTCGGGGACAGCAAGCTAACTATGGCTACACCTTC.

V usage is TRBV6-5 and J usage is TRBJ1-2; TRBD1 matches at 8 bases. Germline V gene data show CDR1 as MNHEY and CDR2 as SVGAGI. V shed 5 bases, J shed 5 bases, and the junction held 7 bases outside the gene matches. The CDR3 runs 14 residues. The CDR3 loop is CASSEGGQGYGYTF. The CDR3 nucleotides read TGTGCCAGCAGTGAAGGAGGACAGGGTTATGGCTACACCTTC.

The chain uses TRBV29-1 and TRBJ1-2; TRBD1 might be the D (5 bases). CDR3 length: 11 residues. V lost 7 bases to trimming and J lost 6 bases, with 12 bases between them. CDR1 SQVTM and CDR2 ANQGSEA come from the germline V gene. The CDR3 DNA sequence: TGCAGCGCCCGTCGGGGGGATGGCTACACCTTC. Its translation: CSARRGDGYTF.

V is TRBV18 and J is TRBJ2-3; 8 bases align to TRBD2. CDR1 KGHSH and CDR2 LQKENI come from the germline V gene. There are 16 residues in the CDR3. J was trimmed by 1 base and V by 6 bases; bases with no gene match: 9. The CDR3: CASSRDRGGRTDTQYF. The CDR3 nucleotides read TGTGCCAGCTCTCGAGACCGGGGGGGACGCACAGATACGCAGTATTTT.

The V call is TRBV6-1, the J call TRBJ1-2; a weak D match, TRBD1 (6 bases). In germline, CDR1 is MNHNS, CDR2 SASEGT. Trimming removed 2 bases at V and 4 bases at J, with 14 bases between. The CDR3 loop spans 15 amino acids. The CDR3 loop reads CASSESLGQGYGYTF. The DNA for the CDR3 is TGTGCCAGCAGTGAATCTTTGGGACAAGGCTATGGCTACACCTTC.

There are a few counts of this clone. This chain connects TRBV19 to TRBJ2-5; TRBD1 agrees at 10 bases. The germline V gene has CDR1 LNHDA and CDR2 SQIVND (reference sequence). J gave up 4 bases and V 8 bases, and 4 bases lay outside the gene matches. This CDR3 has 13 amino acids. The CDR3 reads CASRDRGGETQYF. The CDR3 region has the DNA TGTGCCAGTCGGGACAGGGGTGGAGAGACCCAGTACTTC.

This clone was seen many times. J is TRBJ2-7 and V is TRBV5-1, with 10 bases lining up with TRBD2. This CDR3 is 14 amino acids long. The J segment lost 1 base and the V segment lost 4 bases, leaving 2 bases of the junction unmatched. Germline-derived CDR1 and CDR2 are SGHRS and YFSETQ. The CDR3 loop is CASSVLAGSYEQYF. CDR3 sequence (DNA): TGCGCCAGCAGCGTACTAGCGGGGTCCTACGAGCAGTACTTC.

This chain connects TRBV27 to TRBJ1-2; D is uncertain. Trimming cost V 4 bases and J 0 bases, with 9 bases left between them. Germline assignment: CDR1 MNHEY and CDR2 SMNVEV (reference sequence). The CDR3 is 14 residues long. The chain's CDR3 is CASSSRGANYGYTF. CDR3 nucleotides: TGTGCCAGCAGTTCCCGCGGGGCTAACTATGGCTACACCTTC.

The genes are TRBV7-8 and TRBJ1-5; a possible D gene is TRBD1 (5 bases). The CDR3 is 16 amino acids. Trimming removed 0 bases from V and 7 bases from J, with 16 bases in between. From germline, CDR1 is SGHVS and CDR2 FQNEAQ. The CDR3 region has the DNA TGTGCCAGCAGCTTAGCAGGGCCGGGGGGTATGCAGCCCCAGCATTTT. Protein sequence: CASSLAGPGGMQPQHF.

Here the CDR3 DNA reads TGTGCCAGTAGTCGACTAGCGTTCGATGAGACCCAGTACTTC. Its translation: CASSRLAFDETQYF. V usage is TRBV19 and J usage is TRBJ2-5, with 8 nucleotides matching TRBD2. Germline V lookup: CDR1 LNHDA, CDR2 SQIVND (reference sequence). This CDR3 spans 14 amino acids. Losses at the gene ends were 5 bases for V and 5 bases for J; bases not matched to a gene: 7.

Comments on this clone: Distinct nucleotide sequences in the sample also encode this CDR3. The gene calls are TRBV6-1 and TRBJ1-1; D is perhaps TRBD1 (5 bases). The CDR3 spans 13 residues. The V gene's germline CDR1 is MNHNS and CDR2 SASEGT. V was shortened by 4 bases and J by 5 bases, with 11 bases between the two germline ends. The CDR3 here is CASSGGARTEAFF. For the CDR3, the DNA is TGTGCCAGCAGTGGCGGGGCGAGGACTGAAGCTTTCTTT.

CDR3 in DNA: TGTGCCAGCAGCCAAGGGCACGAGCAGTACTTC. It specifies CASSQGHEQYF. This chain links TRBV4-2 with TRBJ2-7; D unclear. The germline gives CDR1 LGHNA, CDR2 YNFKEQ. V lost 1 base and J lost 5, with 3 bases in between. The CDR3 has 11 residues.

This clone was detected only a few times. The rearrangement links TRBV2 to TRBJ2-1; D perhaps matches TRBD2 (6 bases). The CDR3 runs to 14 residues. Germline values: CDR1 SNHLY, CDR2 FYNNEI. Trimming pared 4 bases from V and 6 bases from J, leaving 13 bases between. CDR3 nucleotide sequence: TGTGCCAGCAGTGGACTAGGCTGGAGCAATGAGCAGTTCTTC. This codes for CASSGLGWSNEQFF.

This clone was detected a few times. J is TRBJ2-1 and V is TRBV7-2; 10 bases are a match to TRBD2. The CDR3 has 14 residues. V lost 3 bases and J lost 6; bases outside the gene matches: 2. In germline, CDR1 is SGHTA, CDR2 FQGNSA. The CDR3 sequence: CASSFGLAVNEQFF. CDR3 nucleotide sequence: TGTGCCAGCAGCTTCGGACTAGCGGTCAATGAGCAGTTCTTC.

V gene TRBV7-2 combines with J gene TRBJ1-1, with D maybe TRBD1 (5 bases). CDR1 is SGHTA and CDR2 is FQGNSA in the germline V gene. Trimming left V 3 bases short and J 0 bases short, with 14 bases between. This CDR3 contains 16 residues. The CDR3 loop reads CASSFGAGRVNTEAFF. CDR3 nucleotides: TGTGCCAGCAGCTTCGGGGCAGGGAGGGTGAACACTGAAGCTTTCTTT.

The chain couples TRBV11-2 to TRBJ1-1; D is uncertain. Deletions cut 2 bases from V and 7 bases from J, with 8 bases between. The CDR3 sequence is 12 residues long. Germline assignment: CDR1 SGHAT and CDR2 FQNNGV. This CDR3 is CASSLLLSEAFF. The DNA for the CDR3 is TGTGCCAGCAGCTTACTCCTCAGTGAAGCTTTCTTT. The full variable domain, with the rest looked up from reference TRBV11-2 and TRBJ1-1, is EAGVAQSPRYKIIEKRQSVAFWCNPISGHATLYWYQQILGQGPKLLIQFQNNGVVDDSQLPKDRFSAERLKGVDSTLKIQPAKLEDSAVYLCASSLLLSEAFFGQGTRLTVV.

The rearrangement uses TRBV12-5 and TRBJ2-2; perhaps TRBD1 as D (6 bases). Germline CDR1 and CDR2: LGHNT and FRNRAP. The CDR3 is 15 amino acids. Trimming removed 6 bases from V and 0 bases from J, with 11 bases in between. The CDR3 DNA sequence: TGTGCTAGTGGAGACAGGCCCTCGAACACCGGGGAGCTGTTTTTT. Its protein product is CASGDRPSNTGELFF. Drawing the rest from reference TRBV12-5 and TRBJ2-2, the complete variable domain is DARVTQTPRHKVTEMGQEVTMRCQPILGHNTVFWYRQTMMQGLELLAYFRNRAPLDDSGMPKDRFSAEMPDATLATLKIQPSEPRDSAVYFCASGDRPSNTGELFFGEGSRLTVL.

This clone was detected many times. This CDR3 reads CASSPTRRQETQYF. Here the CDR3 DNA reads TGTGCCAGCAGCCCGACTCGTAGGCAAGAGACCCAGTACTTC. V usage is TRBV5-4 and J usage is TRBJ2-5; D unclear. V was cut by 4 bases and J by 2 bases, with 12 bases left in between. The V gene's germline CDR1 is SGHNT and CDR2 YYREEE (reference sequence). CDR3 length equals 14 residues.

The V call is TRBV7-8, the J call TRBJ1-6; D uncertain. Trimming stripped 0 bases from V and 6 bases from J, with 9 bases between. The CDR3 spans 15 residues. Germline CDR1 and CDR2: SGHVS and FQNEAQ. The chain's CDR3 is CASSLAQVSNSPLHF. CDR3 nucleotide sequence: TGTGCCAGCAGCTTAGCTCAGGTTTCTAATTCACCCCTCCACTTT.